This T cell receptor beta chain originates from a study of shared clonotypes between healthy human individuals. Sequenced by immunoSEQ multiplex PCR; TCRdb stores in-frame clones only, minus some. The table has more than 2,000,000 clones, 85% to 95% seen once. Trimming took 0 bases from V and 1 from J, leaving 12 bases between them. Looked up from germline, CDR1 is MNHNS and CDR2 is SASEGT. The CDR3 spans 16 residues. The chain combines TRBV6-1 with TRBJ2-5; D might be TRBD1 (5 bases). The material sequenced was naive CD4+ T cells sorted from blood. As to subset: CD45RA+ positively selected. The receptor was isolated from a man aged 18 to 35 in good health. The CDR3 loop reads CASSEAGQGLQETQYF. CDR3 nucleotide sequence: TGTGCCAGCAGTGAAGCGGGGCAGGGCCTCCAAGAGACCCAGTACTTC.